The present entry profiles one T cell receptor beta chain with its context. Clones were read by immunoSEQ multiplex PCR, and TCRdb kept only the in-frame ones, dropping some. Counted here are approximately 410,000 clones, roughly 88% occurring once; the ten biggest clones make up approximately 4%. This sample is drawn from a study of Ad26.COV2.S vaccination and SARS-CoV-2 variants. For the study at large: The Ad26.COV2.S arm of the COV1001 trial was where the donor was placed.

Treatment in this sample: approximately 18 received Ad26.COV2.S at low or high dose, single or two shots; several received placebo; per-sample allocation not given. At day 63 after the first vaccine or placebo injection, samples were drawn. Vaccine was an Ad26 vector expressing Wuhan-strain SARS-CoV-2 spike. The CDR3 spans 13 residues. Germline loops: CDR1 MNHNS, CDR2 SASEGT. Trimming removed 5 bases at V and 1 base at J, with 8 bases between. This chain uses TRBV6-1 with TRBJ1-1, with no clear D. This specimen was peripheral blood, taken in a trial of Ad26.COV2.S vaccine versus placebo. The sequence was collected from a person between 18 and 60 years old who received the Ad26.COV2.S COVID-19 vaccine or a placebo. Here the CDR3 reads CASSYNSNTEAFF. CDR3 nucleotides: TGTGCCAGCAGTTATAACTCGAACACTGAAGCTTTCTTT.